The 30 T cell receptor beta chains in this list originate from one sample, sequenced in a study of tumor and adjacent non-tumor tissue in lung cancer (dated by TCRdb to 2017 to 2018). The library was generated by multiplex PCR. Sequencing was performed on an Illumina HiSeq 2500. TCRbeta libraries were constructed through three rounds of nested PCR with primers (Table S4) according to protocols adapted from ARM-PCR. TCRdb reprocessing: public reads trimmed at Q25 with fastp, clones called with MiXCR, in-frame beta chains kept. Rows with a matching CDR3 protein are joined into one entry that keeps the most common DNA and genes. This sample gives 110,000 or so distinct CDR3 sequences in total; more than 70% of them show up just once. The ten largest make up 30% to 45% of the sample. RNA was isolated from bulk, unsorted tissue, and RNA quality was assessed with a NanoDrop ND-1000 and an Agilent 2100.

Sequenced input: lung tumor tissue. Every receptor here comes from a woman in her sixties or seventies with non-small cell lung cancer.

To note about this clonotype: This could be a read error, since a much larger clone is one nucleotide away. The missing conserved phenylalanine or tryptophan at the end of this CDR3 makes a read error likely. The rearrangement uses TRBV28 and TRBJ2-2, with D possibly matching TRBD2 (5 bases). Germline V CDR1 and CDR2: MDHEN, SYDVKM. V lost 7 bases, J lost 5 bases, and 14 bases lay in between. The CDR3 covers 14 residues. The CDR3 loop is CASTRERETGELFC. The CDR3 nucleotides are TGTGCCAGCACCCGGGAAAGGGAAACCGGGGAGCTGTTTTGT.

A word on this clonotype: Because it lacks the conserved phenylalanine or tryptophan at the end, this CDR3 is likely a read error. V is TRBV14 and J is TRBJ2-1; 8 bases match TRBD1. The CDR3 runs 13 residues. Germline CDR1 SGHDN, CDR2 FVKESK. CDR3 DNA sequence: TGTGCCAACAGCTCGGACAGGGATGGCGAGCAGTTCTAC. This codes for CANSSDRDGEQFY.

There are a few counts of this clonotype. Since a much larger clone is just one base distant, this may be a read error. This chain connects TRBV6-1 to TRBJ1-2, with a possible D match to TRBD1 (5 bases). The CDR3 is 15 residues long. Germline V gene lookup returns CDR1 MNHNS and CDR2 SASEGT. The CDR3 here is CASRELQDYNYSYTF. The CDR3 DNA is TGTGCCAGCAGGGAATTACAGGATTATAACTATAGCTACACCTTC.

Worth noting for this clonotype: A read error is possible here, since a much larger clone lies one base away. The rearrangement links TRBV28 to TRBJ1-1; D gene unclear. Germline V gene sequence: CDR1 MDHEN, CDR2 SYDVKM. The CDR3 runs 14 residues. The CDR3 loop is CASSLPSRNIEAFF. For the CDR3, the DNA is TGTGCCAGCAGTCTCCCCTCCCGGAACATTGAAGCTTTCTTT.

The DNA for the CDR3 is TGTGCCAGCAGGGCTATGGGGTGGTCTGATGCCGGCCTAACCAAAAACATTCAGTACTTC. Amino acid sequence: CASRAMGWSDAGLTKNIQYF. The rearrangement uses TRBV28 and TRBJ2-4; D is ambiguous. The CDR3 runs to 20 residues. Looked up from germline, CDR1 is MDHEN and CDR2 is SYDVKM. V was clipped by 6 bases and J by 2 bases, with 29 bases between them.

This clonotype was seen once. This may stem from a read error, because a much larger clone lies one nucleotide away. The CDR3 DNA follows: TGCAGCGCCAGGCAGGGCCTGAACATTGAAGCTTTCTTT. Translated: CSARQGLNIEAFF. The chain couples TRBV29-1 to TRBJ1-1, with a weak D call TRBD1 (5 bases). Germline V gene sequence: CDR1 SQVTM, CDR2 ANQGSEA. This CDR3 region has 13 residues.

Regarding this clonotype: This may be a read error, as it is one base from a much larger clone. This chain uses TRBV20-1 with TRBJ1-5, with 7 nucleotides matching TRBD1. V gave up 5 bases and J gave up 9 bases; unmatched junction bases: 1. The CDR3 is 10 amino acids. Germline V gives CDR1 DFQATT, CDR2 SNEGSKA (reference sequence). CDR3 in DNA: TGCAGTGCTCGGGACAGGCCCCAGCATTTT. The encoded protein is CSARDRPQHF.

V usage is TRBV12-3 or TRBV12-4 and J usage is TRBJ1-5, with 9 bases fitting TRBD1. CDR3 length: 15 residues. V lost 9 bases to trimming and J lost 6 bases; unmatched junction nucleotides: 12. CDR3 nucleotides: TGTGCCAGGAGCAGCACAGGGGGCGCGGGTCAGCCCCAGCATTTT. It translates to CARSSTGGAGQPQHF.

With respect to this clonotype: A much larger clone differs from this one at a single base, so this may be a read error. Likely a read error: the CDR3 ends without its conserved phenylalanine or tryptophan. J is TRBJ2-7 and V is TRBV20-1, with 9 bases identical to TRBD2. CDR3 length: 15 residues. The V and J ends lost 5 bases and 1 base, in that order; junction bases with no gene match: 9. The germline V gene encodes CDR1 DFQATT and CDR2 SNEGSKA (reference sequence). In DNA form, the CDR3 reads TGCAGTGCTTCGGGTAGCGGGAGTGTATCCTACGAGCAGTACATC. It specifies CSASGSGSVSYEQYI.

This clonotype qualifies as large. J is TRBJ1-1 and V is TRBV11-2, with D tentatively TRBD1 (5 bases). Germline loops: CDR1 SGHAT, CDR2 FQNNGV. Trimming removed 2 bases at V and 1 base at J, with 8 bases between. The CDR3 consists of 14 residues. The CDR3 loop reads CASSLNTGNTEAFF. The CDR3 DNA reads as TGTGCCAGCAGCTTAAATACAGGGAACACTGAAGCTTTCTTT.

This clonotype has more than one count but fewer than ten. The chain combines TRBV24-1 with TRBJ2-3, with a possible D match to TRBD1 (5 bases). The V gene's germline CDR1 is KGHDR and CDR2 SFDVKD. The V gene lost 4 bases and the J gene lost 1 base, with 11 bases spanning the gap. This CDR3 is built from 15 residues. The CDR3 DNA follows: TGTGCCACCAGTGACATGACAGACGGCACAGATACGCAGTATTTT. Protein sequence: CATSDMTDGTDTQYF.

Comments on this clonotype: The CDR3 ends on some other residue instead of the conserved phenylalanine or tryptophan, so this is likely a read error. The DNA for the CDR3 is TGCAGTGCTAGGCCTCCGGGACAGGGCTATGGCTACACCTCC. Its protein is CSARPPGQGYGYTS. The chain uses TRBV20-1 and TRBJ1-2; 9 bases fit TRBD1. The CDR3 is 14 amino acids. Looked up from germline, CDR1 is DFQATT and CDR2 is SNEGSKA (reference sequence). V gave up 3 bases and J gave up 4 bases; unmatched junction bases: 6.

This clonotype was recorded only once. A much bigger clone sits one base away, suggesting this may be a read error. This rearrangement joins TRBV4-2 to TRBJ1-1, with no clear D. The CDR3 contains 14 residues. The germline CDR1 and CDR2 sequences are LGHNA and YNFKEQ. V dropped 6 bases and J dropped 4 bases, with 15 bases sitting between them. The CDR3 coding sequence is TGTGCCAGCAGTTCCCCATGGGGAGGCACTGAAGCTTTCTTT. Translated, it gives CASSSPWGGTEAFF.

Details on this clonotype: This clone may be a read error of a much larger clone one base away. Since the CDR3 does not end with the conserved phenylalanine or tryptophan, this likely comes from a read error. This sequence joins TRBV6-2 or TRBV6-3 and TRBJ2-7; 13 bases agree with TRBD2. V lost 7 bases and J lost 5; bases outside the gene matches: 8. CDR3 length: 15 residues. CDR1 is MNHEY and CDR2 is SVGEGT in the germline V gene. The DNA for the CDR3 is TGTGCCAGCAAATTCGGACTAGCGGGAGCCCACGAGCAGTACATC. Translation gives CASKFGLAGAHEQYI.

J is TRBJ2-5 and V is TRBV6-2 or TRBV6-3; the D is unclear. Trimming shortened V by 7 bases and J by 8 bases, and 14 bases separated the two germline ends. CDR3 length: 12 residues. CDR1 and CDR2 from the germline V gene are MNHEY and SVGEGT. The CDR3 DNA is TGTGCCAGCACTAACCAGATGGAAACCCAGTACTTC. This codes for CASTNQMETQYF.

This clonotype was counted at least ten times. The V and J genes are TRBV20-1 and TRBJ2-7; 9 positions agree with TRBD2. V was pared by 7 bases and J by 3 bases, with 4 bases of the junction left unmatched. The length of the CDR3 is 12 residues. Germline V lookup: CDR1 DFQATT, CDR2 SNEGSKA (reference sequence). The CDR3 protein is CSEAGGNYEQYF. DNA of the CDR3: TGCAGTGAGGCGGGGGGGAACTACGAGCAGTACTTC.

CDR3 bases: TGCACCATCAGCCAAGATGTAGCGGGGGGACATAACACCGGGGAGCTGTTTTTT. Its protein product is CTISQDVAGGHNTGELFF. The chain has TRBV4-3 and TRBJ2-2; TRBD2 agrees at 10 bases. This CDR3 has 18 amino acids. Germline CDR1 reads LGHNA; CDR2 reads YSLEER.

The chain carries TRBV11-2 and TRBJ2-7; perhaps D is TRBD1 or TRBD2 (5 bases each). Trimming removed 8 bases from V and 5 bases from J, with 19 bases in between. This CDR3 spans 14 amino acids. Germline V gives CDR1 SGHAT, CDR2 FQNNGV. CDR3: CASDWDRGGNEQYF. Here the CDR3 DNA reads TGTGCCAGCGATTGGGACCGCGGAGGAAACGAGCAGTACTTC.

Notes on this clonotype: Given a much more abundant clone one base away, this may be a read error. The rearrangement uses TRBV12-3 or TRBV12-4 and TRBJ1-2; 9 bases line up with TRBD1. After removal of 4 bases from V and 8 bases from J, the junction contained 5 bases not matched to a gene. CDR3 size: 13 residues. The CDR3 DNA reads TGTGCCAGCAGTTGGGACAGGGCGTCCGGCTACACCTTC. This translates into CASSWDRASGYTF.

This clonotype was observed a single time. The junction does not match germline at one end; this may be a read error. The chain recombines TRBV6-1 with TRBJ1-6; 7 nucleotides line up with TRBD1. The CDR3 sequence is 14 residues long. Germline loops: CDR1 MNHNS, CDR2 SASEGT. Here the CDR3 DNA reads TGTGCCAGCAATGGGACAGTTAATAATTCACCCCTCCAGTTT. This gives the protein CASNGTVNNSPLQF.

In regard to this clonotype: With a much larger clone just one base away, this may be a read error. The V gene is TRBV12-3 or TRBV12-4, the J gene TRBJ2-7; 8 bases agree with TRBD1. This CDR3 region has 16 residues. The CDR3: CANSLGVGTGSYEQYF. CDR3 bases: TGTGCCAACAGTTTAGGGGTCGGGACAGGCTCCTACGAGCAGTACTTC.

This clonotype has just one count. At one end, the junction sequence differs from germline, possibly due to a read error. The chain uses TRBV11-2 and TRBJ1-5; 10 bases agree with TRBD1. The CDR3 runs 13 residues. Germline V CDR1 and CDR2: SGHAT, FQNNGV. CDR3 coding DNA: TGCGCCAGCTCCAGGGACAGGGGTGAGCCCCAGCATTTC. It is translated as CASSRDRGEPQHF.

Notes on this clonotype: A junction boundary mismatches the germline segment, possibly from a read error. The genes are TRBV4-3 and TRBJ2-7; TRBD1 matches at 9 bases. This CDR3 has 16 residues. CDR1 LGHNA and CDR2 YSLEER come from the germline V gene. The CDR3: CASSQVIGQGLYEQKF. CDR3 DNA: TGCGCCAGCAGCCAAGTAATTGGACAGGGGTTATACGAGCAGAAGTTC.

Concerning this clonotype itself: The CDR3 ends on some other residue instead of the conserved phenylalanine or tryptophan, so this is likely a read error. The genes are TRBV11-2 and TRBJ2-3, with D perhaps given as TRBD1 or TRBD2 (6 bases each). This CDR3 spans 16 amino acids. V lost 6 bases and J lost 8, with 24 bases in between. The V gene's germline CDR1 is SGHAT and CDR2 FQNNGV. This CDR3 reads CASSWGLAWGRVTQYL. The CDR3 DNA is TGTGCCAGCAGTTGGGGGCTAGCGTGGGGCCGGGTTACGCAGTATCTT.

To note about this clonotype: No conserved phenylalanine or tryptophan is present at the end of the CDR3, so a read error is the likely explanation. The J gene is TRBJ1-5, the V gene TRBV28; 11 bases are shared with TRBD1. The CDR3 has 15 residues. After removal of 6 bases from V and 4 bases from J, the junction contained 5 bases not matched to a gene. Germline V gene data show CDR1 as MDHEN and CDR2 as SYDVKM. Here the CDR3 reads CASSLDRGQNQPQHV. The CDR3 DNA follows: TGTGCCAGCAGCCTGGACAGGGGGCAAAATCAGCCCCAGCATGTT.

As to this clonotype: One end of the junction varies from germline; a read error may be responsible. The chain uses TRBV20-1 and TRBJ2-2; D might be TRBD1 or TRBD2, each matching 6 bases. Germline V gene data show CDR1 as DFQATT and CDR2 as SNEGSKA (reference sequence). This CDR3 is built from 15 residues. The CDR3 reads CSAIVTGRDTGERFF. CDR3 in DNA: TGCAGTGCTATAGTCACAGGGCGGGACACCGGGGAGCGGTTTTTT.

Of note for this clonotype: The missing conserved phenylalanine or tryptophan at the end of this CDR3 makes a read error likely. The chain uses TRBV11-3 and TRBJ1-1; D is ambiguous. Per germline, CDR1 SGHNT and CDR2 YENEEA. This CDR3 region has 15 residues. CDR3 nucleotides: TGTACCAGCAGCTTAGATTCGGGGATAGGCACTGAAGCTTTCGTT. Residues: CTSSLDSGIGTEAFV.

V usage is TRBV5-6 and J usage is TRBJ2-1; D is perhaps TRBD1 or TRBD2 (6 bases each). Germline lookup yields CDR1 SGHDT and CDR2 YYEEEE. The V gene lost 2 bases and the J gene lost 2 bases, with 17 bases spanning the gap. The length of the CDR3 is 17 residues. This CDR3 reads CASSLLAGEQTYNEQFF. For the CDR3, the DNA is TGTGCCAGCAGCTTACTAGCAGGGGAACAAACCTACAATGAGCAGTTCTTC.

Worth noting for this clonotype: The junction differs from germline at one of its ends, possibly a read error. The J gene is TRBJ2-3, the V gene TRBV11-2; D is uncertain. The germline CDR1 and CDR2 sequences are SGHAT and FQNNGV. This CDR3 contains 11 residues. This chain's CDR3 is CSSCLTDTHYF. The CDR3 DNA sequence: TGTTCCAGCTGCTTAACAGATACGCACTATTTT.

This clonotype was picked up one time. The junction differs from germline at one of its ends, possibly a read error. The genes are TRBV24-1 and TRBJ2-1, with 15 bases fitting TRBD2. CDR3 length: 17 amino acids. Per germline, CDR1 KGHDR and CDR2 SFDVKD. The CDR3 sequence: CATSDPGTSGRWNEHFF. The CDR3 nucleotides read TGTGCCACTAGTGACCCCGGGACTAGCGGGAGGTGGAATGAGCATTTCTTC.